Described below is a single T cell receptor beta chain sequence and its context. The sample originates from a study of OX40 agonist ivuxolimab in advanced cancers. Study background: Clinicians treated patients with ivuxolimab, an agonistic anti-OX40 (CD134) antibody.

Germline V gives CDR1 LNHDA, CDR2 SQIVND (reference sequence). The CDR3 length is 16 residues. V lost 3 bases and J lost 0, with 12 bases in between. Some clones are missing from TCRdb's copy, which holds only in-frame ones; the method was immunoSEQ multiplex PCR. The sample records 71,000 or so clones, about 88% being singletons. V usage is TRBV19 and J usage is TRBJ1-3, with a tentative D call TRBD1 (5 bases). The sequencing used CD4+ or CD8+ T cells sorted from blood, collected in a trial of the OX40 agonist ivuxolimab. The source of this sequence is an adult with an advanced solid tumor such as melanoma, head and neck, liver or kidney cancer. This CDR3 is CASSMGTPSSGNTIYF. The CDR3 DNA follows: TGTGCCAGTAGTATGGGGACCCCGAGCTCTGGAAACACCATATATTTT. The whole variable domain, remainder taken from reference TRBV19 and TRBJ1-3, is DGGITQSPKYLFRKEGQNVTLSCEQNLNHDAMYWYRQDPGQGLRLIYYSQIVNDFQKGDIAEGYSVSREKKESFPLTVTSAQKNPTAFYLCASSMGTPSSGNTIYFGEGSWLTVV.